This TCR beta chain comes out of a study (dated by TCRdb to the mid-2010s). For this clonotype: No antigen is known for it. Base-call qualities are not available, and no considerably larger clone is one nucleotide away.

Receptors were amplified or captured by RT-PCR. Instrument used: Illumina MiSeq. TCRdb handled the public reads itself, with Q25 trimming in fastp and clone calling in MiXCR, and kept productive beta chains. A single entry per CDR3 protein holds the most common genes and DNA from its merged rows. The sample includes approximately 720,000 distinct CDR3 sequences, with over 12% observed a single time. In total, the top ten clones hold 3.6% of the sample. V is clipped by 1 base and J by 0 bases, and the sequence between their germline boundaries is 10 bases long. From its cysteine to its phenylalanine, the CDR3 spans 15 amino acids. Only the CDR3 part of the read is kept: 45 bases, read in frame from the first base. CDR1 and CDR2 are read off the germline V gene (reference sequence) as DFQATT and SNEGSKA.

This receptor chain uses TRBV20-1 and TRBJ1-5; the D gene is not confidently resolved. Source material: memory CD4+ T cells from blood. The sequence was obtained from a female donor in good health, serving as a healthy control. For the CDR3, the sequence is CSARVGEYSNQPQHF. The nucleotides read TGCAGTGCTAGAGTTGGAGAGTATAGCAATCAGCCCCAGCATTTT.